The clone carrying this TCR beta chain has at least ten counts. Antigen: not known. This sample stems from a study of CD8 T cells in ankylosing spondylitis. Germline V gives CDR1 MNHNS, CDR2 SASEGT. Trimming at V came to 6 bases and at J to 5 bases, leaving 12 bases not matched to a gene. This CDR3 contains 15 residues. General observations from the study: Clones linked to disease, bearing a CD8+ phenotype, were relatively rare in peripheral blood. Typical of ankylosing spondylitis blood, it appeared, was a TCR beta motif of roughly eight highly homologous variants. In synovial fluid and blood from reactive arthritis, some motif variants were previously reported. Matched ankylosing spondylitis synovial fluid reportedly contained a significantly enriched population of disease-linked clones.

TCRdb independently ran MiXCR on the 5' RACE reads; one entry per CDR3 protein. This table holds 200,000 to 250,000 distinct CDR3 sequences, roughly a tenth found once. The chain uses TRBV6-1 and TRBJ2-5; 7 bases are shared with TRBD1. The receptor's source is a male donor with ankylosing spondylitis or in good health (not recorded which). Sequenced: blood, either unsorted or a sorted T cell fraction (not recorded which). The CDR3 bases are TGTGCCAGCAGCCGCGGAGCAGGGGGAGAGGAGACCCAGTACTTC. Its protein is CASSRGAGGEETQYF.